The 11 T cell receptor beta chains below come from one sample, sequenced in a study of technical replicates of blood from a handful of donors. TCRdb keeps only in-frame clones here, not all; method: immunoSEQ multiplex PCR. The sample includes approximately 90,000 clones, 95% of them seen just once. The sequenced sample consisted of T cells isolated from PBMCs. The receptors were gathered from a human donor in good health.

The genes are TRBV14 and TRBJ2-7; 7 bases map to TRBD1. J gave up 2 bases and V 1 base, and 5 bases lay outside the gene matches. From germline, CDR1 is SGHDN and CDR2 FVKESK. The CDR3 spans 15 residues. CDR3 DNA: TGTGCCAGCAGCCAAGCGAGTACAGGGGCCTACGAGCAGTACTTC. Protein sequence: CASSQASTGAYEQYF.

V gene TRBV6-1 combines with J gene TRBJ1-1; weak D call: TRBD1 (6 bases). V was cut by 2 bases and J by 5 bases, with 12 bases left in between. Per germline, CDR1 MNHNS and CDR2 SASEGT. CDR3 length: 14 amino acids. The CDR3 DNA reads TGTGCCAGCAGTGAAAAATTTAGGGGGACTGAAGCTTTCTTT. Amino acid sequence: CASSEKFRGTEAFF.

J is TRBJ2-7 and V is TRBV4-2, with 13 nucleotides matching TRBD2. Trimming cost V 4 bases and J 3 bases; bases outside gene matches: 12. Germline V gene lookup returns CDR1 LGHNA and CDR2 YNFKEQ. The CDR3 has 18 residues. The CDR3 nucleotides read TGTGCCAGCAGCCTGCACACTTCCGGGACTAGCGGGAACTACGAGCAGTACTTC. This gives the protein CASSLHTSGTSGNYEQYF.

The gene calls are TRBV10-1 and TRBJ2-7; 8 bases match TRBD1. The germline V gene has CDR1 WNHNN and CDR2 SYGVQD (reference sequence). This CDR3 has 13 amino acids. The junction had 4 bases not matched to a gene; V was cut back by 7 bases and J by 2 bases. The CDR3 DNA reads TGCGCCAGCAATGGACAGGGCACCTACGAGCAGTACTTC. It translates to CASNGQGTYEQYF.

CDR3 sequence (DNA): TGCGCCAGCAGCCAAGAATCAGGACTAGCGGGCGTCTACGAGCAGTACTTC. Encoded protein: CASSQESGLAGVYEQYF. The V and J genes are TRBV4-1 and TRBJ2-7; 11 bases are shared with TRBD2. Unmatched junction bases numbered 7, after V lost 0 bases and J lost 3 bases. The CDR3 runs 17 residues. Germline assignment: CDR1 MGHRA and CDR2 YSYEKL.

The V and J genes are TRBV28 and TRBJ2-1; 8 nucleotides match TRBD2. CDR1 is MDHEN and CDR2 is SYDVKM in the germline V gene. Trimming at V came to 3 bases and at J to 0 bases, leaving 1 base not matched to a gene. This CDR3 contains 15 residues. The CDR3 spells CASSFSGISYNEQFF. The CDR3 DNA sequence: TGTGCCAGCAGTTTTAGCGGGATCTCCTACAATGAGCAGTTCTTC.

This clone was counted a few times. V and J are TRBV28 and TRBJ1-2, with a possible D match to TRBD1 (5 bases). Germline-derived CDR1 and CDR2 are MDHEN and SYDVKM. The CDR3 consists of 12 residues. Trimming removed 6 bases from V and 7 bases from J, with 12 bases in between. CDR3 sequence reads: CASSQGKSGYTF. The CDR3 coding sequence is TGTGCCAGCAGCCAGGGAAAGAGTGGCTACACCTTC.

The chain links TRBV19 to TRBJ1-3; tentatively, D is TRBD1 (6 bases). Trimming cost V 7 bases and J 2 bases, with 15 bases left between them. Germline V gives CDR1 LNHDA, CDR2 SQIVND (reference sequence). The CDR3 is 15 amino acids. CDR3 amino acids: CASMGLGTTGNTIYF. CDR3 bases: TGTGCCAGTATGGGCCTTGGGACAACTGGAAACACCATATATTTT.

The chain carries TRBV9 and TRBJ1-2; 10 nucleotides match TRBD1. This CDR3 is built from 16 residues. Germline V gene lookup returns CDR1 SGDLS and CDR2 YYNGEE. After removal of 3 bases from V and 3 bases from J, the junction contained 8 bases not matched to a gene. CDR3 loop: CASSEPRTGGYYGYTF. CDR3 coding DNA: TGTGCCAGCAGCGAGCCCCGGACAGGGGGTTACTATGGCTACACCTTC.

In DNA form, the CDR3 reads TGTGCCAGCAGCGCTGGGGGGGGGACAGGGGCTAACTATGGCTACACCTTC. Protein product: CASSAGGGTGANYGYTF. V usage is TRBV9 and J usage is TRBJ1-2; 10 nucleotides align to TRBD1. Germline V gives CDR1 SGDLS, CDR2 YYNGEE. The CDR3 is 17 amino acids. With V trimmed by 3 bases and J by 0 bases, 8 bases remained unmatched.

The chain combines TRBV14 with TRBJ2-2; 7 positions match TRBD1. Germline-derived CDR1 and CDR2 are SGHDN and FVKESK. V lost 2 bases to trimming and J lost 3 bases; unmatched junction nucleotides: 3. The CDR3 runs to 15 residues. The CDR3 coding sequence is TGTGCCAGCAGCCAATGGACAGGATACACCGGGGAGCTGTTTTTT. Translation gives CASSQWTGYTGELFF. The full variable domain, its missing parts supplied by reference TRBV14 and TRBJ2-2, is EAGVTQFPSHSVIEKGQTVTLRCDPISGHDNLYWYRRVMGKEIKFLLHFVKESKQDESGMPNNRFLAERTGGTYSTLKVQPAELEDSGVYFCASSQWTGYTGELFFGEGSRLTVL.